The 27 T cell receptor beta chains below were found in one sample sequenced in a study of Graves' ophthalmopathy and Graves' hyperthyroidism. Scientists amplified the TCR beta CDR3 regions from RNA transcripts. The authors performed first-round RT-PCR with HTBI primers and then a second-round multiplex PCR. TCRdb recomputed calls from the multiplex PCR reads with MiXCR, one row per CDR3 protein. The table records roughly 60,000 distinct CDR3 sequences, roughly half of them present only once. Sequencing input: peripheral blood. These receptors all stem from an adult woman with Graves' ophthalmopathy.

The genes are TRBV19 and TRBJ1-1; 7 nucleotides align to TRBD1. The V and J ends lost 2 bases and 1 base, in that order; junction bases with no gene match: 4. CDR3 length: 15 amino acids. Germline V CDR1 and CDR2: LNHDA, SQIVND (reference sequence). The chain's CDR3 is CASSISTGRNTEAFF. The DNA of the CDR3 is TGTGCCAGTAGTATATCGACAGGGCGGAACACTGAAGCTTTCTTT.

V is TRBV19 and J is TRBJ1-2; the D is unclear. Trimming took 3 bases from V and 10 from J, leaving 6 bases between them. Per germline, CDR1 LNHDA and CDR2 SQIVND (reference sequence). The CDR3 runs 10 residues. CDR3 in amino acids: CASSMGAYTF. CDR3 in DNA: TGTGCCAGTAGTATGGGAGCCTACACCTTC. The full variable domain, completed using reference TRBV19 and TRBJ1-2, is DGGITQSPKYLFRKEGQNVTLSCEQNLNHDAMYWYRQDPGQGLRLIYYSQIVNDFQKGDIAEGYSVSREKKESFPLTVTSAQKNPTAFYLCASSMGAYTFGSGTRLTVV.

The J gene is TRBJ1-6, the V gene TRBV12-3 or TRBV12-4, with 8 bases lining up with TRBD1. The ends lost 5 bases at V and 7 bases at J; junction bases unmatched: 4. CDR3 length equals 14 residues. CDR3 in amino acids: CASSIRTGNSPLHF. Written as DNA, the CDR3 is TGTGCCAGCAGTATAAGGACAGGGAATTCACCCCTCCACTTT.

V usage is TRBV2 and J usage is TRBJ2-1; maybe TRBD2 (8 bases). V lost 4 bases, J lost 12 bases, and 22 bases lay in between. CDR1 is SNHLY, CDR2 FYNNEI, per germline. The CDR3 length is 15 residues. The CDR3 loop reads CASSVGQAGGGGQFF. In nucleotides, the CDR3 is TGTGCCAGCAGTGTAGGACAGGCGGGAGGAGGAGGGCAGTTCTTC. The whole variable domain, remainder taken from reference TRBV2 and TRBJ2-1, is EPEVTQTPSHQVTQMGQEVILRCVPISNHLYFYWYRQILGQKVEFLVSFYNNEISEKSEIFDDQFSVERPDGSNFTLKIRSTKLEDSAMYFCASSVGQAGGGGQFFGPGTRLTVL.

The chain is built from TRBV7-2 and TRBJ2-3; D gene uncertain. CDR3 size: 13 residues. Trimming cost V 3 bases and J 12 bases, with 16 bases left between them. Germline V lookup: CDR1 SGHTA, CDR2 FQGNSA. CDR3 in DNA: TGTGCCAGCAGCTTGTACAGTCGGGCGATCCAGTATTTT. The encoded protein is CASSLYSRAIQYF.

V usage is TRBV7-8 and J usage is TRBJ1-2; tentative D call: TRBD1 (5 bases). Trimming cost V 0 bases and J 12 bases, with 26 bases left between them. Germline lookup yields CDR1 SGHVS and CDR2 FQNEAQ. The CDR3 length is 17 residues. The CDR3 bases are TGTGCCAGCAGCTTAGCTGGGAGTGAGCAGGGACTCACCCTCGACACCTTC. Residues: CASSLAGSEQGLTLDTF.

This clonotype was detected many times. At one end the junction does not follow the germline gene, possibly because of a read error. The chain uses TRBV3-1 and TRBJ2-7; TRBD2 aligns across 7 bases. Looked up from germline, CDR1 is LGHDT and CDR2 is YNNKEL (reference sequence). This CDR3 comprises 14 residues. CDR3 nucleotide sequence: TGTGCCAGCAGCTTAAGCGGGATCTCCTCCGAGCAGTACTTC. It translates to CASSLSGISSEQYF.

For this clonotype: A read error may produce the germline difference seen at one junction end. The chain links TRBV7-7 to TRBJ2-7, with 13 positions matching TRBD2. The CDR3 is 16 residues long. Germline CDR1 SSHAT, CDR2 FNYEAQ (reference sequence). CDR3 DNA: TGTGCTAGCAGCTTGGGGACTAGCGGGACCACCTACGAGCAGTACTTC. The encoded protein is CASSLGTSGTTYEQYF.

This clonotype was seen repeatedly, ten times or more. CDR3 loop: CASSLGSGFAGYTF. The CDR3 region has the DNA TGTGCCAGCAGCTTAGGGTCGGGGTTCGCTGGCTACACCTTC. J is TRBJ1-2 and V is TRBV7-2; D gene unclear. The CDR3 has 14 residues. Germline values: CDR1 SGHTA, CDR2 FQGNSA. V was shortened by 1 base and J by 7 bases, with 13 bases between the two germline ends.

The chain employs TRBV15 and TRBJ1-2; D possibly corresponds to TRBD1 (5 bases). Trimming removed 0 bases at V and 4 bases at J, with 12 bases between. The CDR3 contains 15 residues. From germline, CDR1 is LNHNV and CDR2 YYDKDF (reference sequence). CDR3 loop: CATSRDVRGSYGYTF. The CDR3 region has the DNA TGTGCCACCAGCAGAGATGTGAGGGGTTCCTATGGCTACACCTTC.

V usage is TRBV20-1 and J usage is TRBJ2-3; a weak D match, TRBD2 (6 bases). Between the trimmed V and J ends, which lost 3 bases and 4 bases, there was a span of 14 bases. From germline, CDR1 is DFQATT and CDR2 SNEGSKA (reference sequence). This CDR3 has 14 amino acids. The CDR3 here is CSASTLARSDTQYF. The DNA for the CDR3 is TGCAGTGCTAGTACGCTAGCGAGGTCAGATACGCAGTATTTT.

Many counts were recorded for this clonotype. The chain carries TRBV20-1 and TRBJ2-3; possible D gene TRBD1, 6 bases. Germline V gene sequence: CDR1 DFQATT, CDR2 SNEGSKA (reference sequence). The CDR3 loop spans 14 amino acids. Trimming removed 6 bases at V and 7 bases at J, with 20 bases between. CDR3 sequence reads: CSAPPRTVSNTQYF. The DNA of the CDR3 is TGCAGTGCCCCCCCCCGGACAGTTTCAAATACGCAGTATTTT.

J is TRBJ1-1 and V is TRBV20-1; perhaps TRBD1 as D (5 bases). CDR1 is DFQATT and CDR2 is SNEGSKA in the germline V gene (reference sequence). The CDR3 sequence is 14 residues long. V gave up 0 bases and J gave up 5 bases, with 13 bases separating them. The CDR3 DNA is TGCAGTGCTAGAGAAAGGGACTGGAGAACTGAAGCTTTCTTT. Protein: CSARERDWRTEAFF.

The V gene is TRBV20-1, the J gene TRBJ1-1, with D hard to call. V lost 3 bases to trimming and J lost 8 bases, with 7 bases between them. Germline CDR1 DFQATT, CDR2 SNEGSKA (reference sequence). CDR3 length: 10 residues. The CDR3: CSASRREAFF. The CDR3 nucleotides read TGCAGTGCTAGTCGCAGGGAAGCTTTCTTT.

V gene TRBV29-1 combines with J gene TRBJ2-1, with TRBD2 matching 7 bases. Trimming cost V 6 bases and J 9 bases; bases outside gene matches: 11. The CDR3 runs 13 residues. Germline V gene lookup returns CDR1 SQVTM and CDR2 ANQGSEA. CDR3 coding DNA: TGCAGCGTCCGGCGGGAGAGGAGTGCTGAGCAGTTCTTC. This sequence encodes CSVRRERSAEQFF.

This clonotype was counted many times. The rearrangement joins TRBV27 to TRBJ2-5; 8 bases map to TRBD2. Germline CDR1 and CDR2: MNHEY and SMNVEV (reference sequence). Trimming removed 5 bases from V and 1 base from J; junction bases left unmatched: 9. The CDR3 length is 16 residues. The CDR3 is CASSPLGRGGQETQYF. The CDR3 DNA reads TGTGCCAGCAGTCCACTCGGGAGGGGGGGCCAAGAGACCCAGTACTTC.

This clonotype was detected ten times or more. The rearrangement joins TRBV12-3 or TRBV12-4 to TRBJ2-3; 7 bases match TRBD2. The CDR3 runs 15 residues. Trimming cost V 1 base and J 6 bases; bases outside gene matches: 7. CDR3 sequence (DNA): TGTGCCAGCAGTTTAGGAACGGGGAGGGGTGATACGCAGTATTTT. Its protein is CASSLGTGRGDTQYF.

The chain uses TRBV12-5 and TRBJ1-4; D not resolved. CDR3 length: 12 amino acids. CDR1 LGHNT and CDR2 FRNRAP come from the germline V gene. Trimming stripped 1 base from V and 4 bases from J, with 1 base between. CDR3 sequence: CASGLGNEKLFF. The CDR3 DNA reads TGTGCTAGTGGTTTGGGTAATGAAAAACTGTTTTTT.

This clonotype was observed many times. This rearrangement joins TRBV5-1 to TRBJ2-7; 12 bases align to TRBD1. V lost 1 base and J lost 5; bases outside the gene matches: 4. Germline loops: CDR1 SGHRS, CDR2 YFSETQ. This CDR3 comprises 15 residues. CDR3 in amino acids: CASSLMGQGADEQYF. The CDR3 DNA sequence: TGCGCCAGCAGCTTGATGGGACAGGGGGCAGACGAGCAGTACTTC.

Comment on this clonotype: One junction end disagrees with the germline gene, perhaps due to a read error. The chain is built from TRBV6-1 and TRBJ2-3; 14 positions agree with TRBD2. From germline, CDR1 is MNHNS and CDR2 SASEGT. The CDR3 has 15 amino acids. The CDR3 loop reads CASQGLAGAGDTPYF. As DNA, the CDR3 is TGTGCCAGCCAGGGACTAGCGGGAGCCGGTGATACGCCGTATTTC.

This clonotype was observed at least ten times. The chain employs TRBV24-1 and TRBJ2-1, with 8 bases that match TRBD2. The V gene's germline CDR1 is KGHDR and CDR2 SFDVKD. This CDR3 comprises 19 residues. With V trimmed by 0 bases and J by 4 bases, 13 bases remained unmatched. CDR3: CATSDLHGVGRASYNEQFF. In nucleotides, the CDR3 is TGTGCCACCAGTGATTTGCACGGGGTCGGGAGGGCCTCATACAATGAGCAGTTCTTC.

This sequence joins TRBV25-1 and TRBJ2-7; D possibly corresponds to TRBD2 (6 bases). CDR3 length equals 15 residues. V lost 1 base, J lost 4 bases, and 14 bases lay in between. In germline, CDR1 is MGHDK, CDR2 SYGVNS. Written as DNA, the CDR3 is TGTGCCAGCAGTGAATCATCGGGAGAGGTTTACGAGCAGTACTTC. It yields the protein CASSESSGEVYEQYF.

At least ten counts were recorded for this clonotype. CDR3 in amino acids: CASSLGLAELYEQYF. The CDR3 coding sequence is TGTGCCAGCAGCTTGGGACTAGCGGAGCTCTACGAGCAGTACTTC. The J gene is TRBJ2-7, the V gene TRBV5-6; TRBD2 aligns across 9 bases. Germline values: CDR1 SGHDT, CDR2 YYEEEE. J gave up 3 bases and V 0 bases, and 4 bases lay outside the gene matches. The CDR3 is 15 amino acids.

This sequence joins TRBV6-1 and TRBJ2-5, with TRBD2 identical over 12 bases. The CDR3 has 15 amino acids. With V trimmed by 4 bases and J by 5 bases, 5 bases remained unmatched. The germline V gene has CDR1 MNHNS and CDR2 SASEGT. The CDR3 region is CASSASGTSGETQYF. The CDR3 region has the DNA TGTGCCAGCAGTGCCTCCGGGACTAGCGGGGAGACCCAGTACTTC.

This clonotype was observed at least ten times. The chain employs TRBV3-1 and TRBJ2-1; 9 bases line up with TRBD1. From germline, CDR1 is LGHDT and CDR2 YNNKEL (reference sequence). The CDR3 has 14 amino acids. The ends lost 3 bases at V and 15 bases at J; junction bases unmatched: 12. CDR3 amino acids: CASSHTGQGNVGFF. DNA for the CDR3: TGTGCCAGCAGCCATACGGGACAGGGAAATGTGGGGTTCTTC.

This clonotype was detected only once. The rearrangement joins TRBV29-1 to TRBJ2-7; 9 nucleotides align to TRBD1. Germline V gene sequence: CDR1 SQVTM, CDR2 ANQGSEA. After removal of 8 bases from V and 3 bases from J, the junction contained 14 bases not matched to a gene. The CDR3 spans 15 residues. DNA of the CDR3: TGCAGCAGTTCTCAACCCGGGACAGGGAACTACGAGCAGTACTTC. Its translation is CSSSQPGTGNYEQYF.

This chain joins TRBV20-1 and TRBJ2-7; D possibly uses TRBD1 or TRBD2 (7 bases each). The CDR3 consists of 16 residues. Deletions cut 5 bases from V and 4 bases from J, with 24 bases between. Germline CDR1 reads DFQATT; CDR2 reads SNEGSKA (reference sequence). The CDR3 DNA follows: TGCAGTGCTCCTAGCGGACGTAGCACAGGGGATTACGAGCAGTACTTC. Its protein is CSAPSGRSTGDYEQYF.